This T cell receptor beta chain appears in the sequencing data of a study of regulatory T cells in long-lasting Graves disease. Regarding the study as a whole: Persistent-disease Graves' patients showed less TCR diversity than new cases. Only peripheral blood was studied, not thyroid tissue. Under persistent disease, TRBV28, TRBJ1-2 and TRBJ2-5 were used preferentially.

Germline CDR1 MDHEN, CDR2 SYDVKM. Trimming removed 3 bases from V and 0 bases from J, with 9 bases in between. This CDR3 is 14 amino acids long. Time point meaning: persistent/refractory GD, antithyroid drugs over 5 years with positive TRAb. PBMC-extracted RNA yielded the TCR library. With iRepertoire HTBI primers and Arm-PCR of CDR3 regions, TCR beta libraries were built. TCRdb analysed the multiplex PCR reads with MiXCR anew, one entry per CDR3 protein. The sample carries roughly 500,000 distinct CDR3 sequences, around a fifth recorded once. This clonotype was found many times. The antigen remains undetermined.

This specimen consisted of peripheral blood mononuclear cells (PBMCs), obtained when the disease was refractory, from a patient treated with antithyroid drugs. V and J are TRBV28 and TRBJ2-7, with a weak D call TRBD1 (6 bases). The TCR comes from a female donor with Graves disease. The CDR3 nucleotides are TGTGCCAGCAGTTTCCCGGGACACTCCTACGAGCAGTACTTC. Protein sequence: CASSFPGHSYEQYF.